This T cell receptor beta chain was obtained from a study of blood T cells in healthy people across ages. The study's findings and limits: Diversity was higher, and naive CD4+ cells more numerous, in long-lived donors than in aged donors.

The authors ran a second PCR of about 7 to 12 cycles using a sample-barcoded 5' primer and a J-beta primer mix. Carrying 12 random nucleotides, a template-switch adaptor labeled each individual cDNA molecule. TCRdb reprocessed the 5' RACE reads with MiXCR, giving one entry per CDR3 protein. The data contain approximately 730,000 distinct CDR3 sequences, roughly 50% of them singletons. This clonotype was seen at least ten times. Its antigen is currently unknown. The CDR3 loop spans 13 amino acids. Germline V CDR1 and CDR2: MNHEY, SMNVEV (reference sequence). The trim removed 8 bases at V and 14 bases at J, leaving 16 bases unmatched.

This clonotype was sampled from a man older than 75 in good health. This chain connects TRBV27 to TRBJ2-3; 7 bases match TRBD2. What was sequenced was blood. CDR3: CASGKAGHRYAYF. The CDR3 region has the DNA TGTGCCAGCGGCAAAGCGGGGCACAGATACGCGTATTTT.